This entry lists 12 T cell receptor beta chains sequenced from one sample in a study of blood T cell repertoires in COVID-19. Profiled with immunoSEQ multiplex PCR; TCRdb holds only in-frame clones, not every one. The sample holds about 75,000 clones, 79% seen once. The sequenced material came from peripheral blood. These receptors all stem from a woman of 80 years or more with active or convalescent COVID-19.

The genes are TRBV7-9 and TRBJ2-7; D not resolved. The V end was cut by 1 base, the J end by 0 bases, with 13 bases between. The CDR3 is 16 amino acids. Germline V lookup: CDR1 SEHNR, CDR2 FQNEAQ (reference sequence). CDR3 sequence (DNA): TGTGCCAGCAGCTTAGTTGAGCGATTAAGCTCCTACGAGCAGTACTTC. This sequence encodes CASSLVERLSSYEQYF.

This sequence joins TRBV5-6 and TRBJ2-5, with 9 nucleotides matching TRBD2. Germline CDR1 reads SGHDT; CDR2 reads YYEEEE. V gave up 4 bases and J gave up 5 bases; unmatched junction bases: 15. The CDR3 contains 17 residues. CDR3 nucleotides: TGTGCCAGCAGCCCTCTTTATAGCGGGGGCCCCGGGGAGACCCAGTACTTC. Translated: CASSPLYSGGPGETQYF.

This rearrangement joins TRBV28 to TRBJ2-7, with D possibly matching TRBD1 (6 bases). Germline lookup yields CDR1 MDHEN and CDR2 SYDVKM. Trimming removed 6 bases from V and 3 bases from J, with 9 bases in between. The CDR3 runs 12 residues. CDR3 bases: TGTGCCAGCAGCCCGGACAGCTACGAGCAGTACTTC. The encoded protein is CASSPDSYEQYF.

The chain employs TRBV2 and TRBJ2-1; 10 bases are a match to TRBD2. This CDR3 comprises 15 residues. V was clipped by 5 bases and J by 0 bases; unmatched bases: 1. CDR1 is SNHLY, CDR2 FYNNEI, per germline. For the CDR3, the DNA is TGTGCCAGCAGTATAGCGGGAGGCTCCTACAATGAGCAGTTCTTC. Translating it yields CASSIAGGSYNEQFF.

V and J are TRBV6-5 and TRBJ2-5, with a possible D match to TRBD2 (6 bases). The CDR3 runs 14 residues. Deletions cut 6 bases from V and 7 bases from J, with 18 bases between. Germline V gene data show CDR1 as MNHEY and CDR2 as SVGAGI. The CDR3 DNA follows: TGTGCCAGCAGGCGGGACGGATCCCAGGGGACCCAGTACTTC. This encodes CASRRDGSQGTQYF.

This clone was seen more than once but under ten times. This chain connects TRBV29-1 to TRBJ2-7; the match to TRBD1 covers 10 bases. CDR3 length: 15 residues. Germline CDR1 and CDR2: SQVTM and ANQGSEA. V was pared by 6 bases and J by 7 bases, with 15 bases of the junction left unmatched. The CDR3 DNA follows: TGCAGCGTCGAACTACCCGGACAGGGGGGGTGGGAGCAGTACTTC. It codes for CSVELPGQGGWEQYF.

The chain uses TRBV7-9 and TRBJ2-3; D may be TRBD1 (6 bases). The CDR3 is 17 amino acids. Germline V CDR1 and CDR2: SEHNR, FQNEAQ (reference sequence). The V end was cut by 6 bases, the J end by 2 bases, with 21 bases between. CDR3 DNA sequence: TGTGCCAGCAGACCTACTACAGGGCTTCCGAACACAGATACGCAGTATTTT. Protein product: CASRPTTGLPNTDTQYF.

This chain connects TRBV5-4 to TRBJ2-7, with 7 bases fitting TRBD2. This CDR3 region has 20 residues. Looked up from germline, CDR1 is SGHNT and CDR2 is YYREEE (reference sequence). The J segment lost 2 bases and the V segment lost 4 bases, leaving 24 bases of the junction unmatched. The CDR3 spells CASSTAPGFGLVPPTYEQYF. In DNA form, the CDR3 reads TGTGCCAGCAGCACGGCCCCAGGGTTCGGACTAGTCCCTCCAACCTACGAGCAGTACTTC.

This chain joins TRBV11-2 and TRBJ2-7; 8 bases map to TRBD2. Germline V CDR1 and CDR2: SGHAT, FQNNGV. The CDR3 has 14 residues. V dropped 5 bases and J dropped 1; count of bases not matched to a gene: 4. CDR3 nucleotides: TGTGCCAGCAGCCCTACTAGCGGATCCTACGAGCAGTACTTC. Its translation: CASSPTSGSYEQYF.

This chain joins TRBV29-1 and TRBJ2-3; 7 positions match TRBD1. The ends lost 6 bases at V and 2 bases at J; junction bases unmatched: 5. Germline V lookup: CDR1 SQVTM, CDR2 ANQGSEA. CDR3 length: 13 residues. CDR3: CSVLGQTTDTQYF. The CDR3 nucleotides are TGCAGCGTCCTGGGACAGACCACAGATACGCAGTATTTT.

This clone was recorded a few times. This rearrangement joins TRBV2 to TRBJ1-1, with D perhaps TRBD1 (6 bases). CDR3 length equals 14 residues. Germline V lookup: CDR1 SNHLY, CDR2 FYNNEI. V was clipped by 7 bases and J by 5 bases, with 17 bases between them. CDR3 sequence reads: CASKPGEVGTEAFF. The CDR3, as DNA: TGTGCCAGCAAGCCAGGGGAAGTGGGAACTGAAGCTTTCTTT.

CDR3 sequence reads: CASSLGQMEYF. For the CDR3, the DNA is TGTGCCAGCAGCTTAGGTCAGATGGAGTACTTC. J is TRBJ2-7 and V is TRBV7-9; D unresolved. Germline CDR1 and CDR2: SEHNR and FQNEAQ (reference sequence). Trimming cost V 1 base and J 11 bases, with 9 bases left between them. The CDR3 loop spans 11 amino acids. Drawing the rest from reference TRBV7-9 and TRBJ2-7, the complete variable domain is DTGVSQNPRHKITKRGQNVTFRCDPISEHNRLYWYRQTLGQGPEFLTYFQNEAQLEKSRLLSDRFSAERPKGSFSTLEIQRTEQGDSAMYLCASSLGQMEYFGPGTRLTVT.